This T cell receptor beta chain emerged from a study of blood T cells in healthy people across ages. Study-level findings and limits: Because donor CMV status was unknown, expanded clonotype changes were possibly confounded. Naive CD4+ cell counts and diversity both ran higher in long-lived than in aged donors. Getting older went along with TCR beta diversity per million T cells dropping roughly linearly.

Then a second PCR, running roughly 6 to 12 cycles, was carried out with a sample-barcoded 5' primer and a J-beta primer mix. Samples each returned at least 2.5 million CDR3-containing paired-end reads. TCRdb recomputed calls from the 5' RACE reads with MiXCR, one row per CDR3 protein. The sample includes roughly 1.5 million distinct CDR3 sequences, 42% of them seen just once. The length of the CDR3 is 17 residues. Comment on this clonotype: Its specificity is not known.

The chain joins TRBV21-1 to TRBJ1-5; TRBD1, as called in the table, went unchecked against the DNA. TRBV21-1 is classified as a pseudogene. Material for sequencing was blood. This clonotype was sampled from a woman under 30 in good health. CDR3 bases: TGTGCCAGCAGCAACCGCGCACGGACAGGGGTAAATCAGCCCCAGCATTTT. It encodes CASSNRARTGVNQPQHF.